The entry below describes one T cell receptor beta chain. The data derive from a study of blood T cell repertoires in COVID-19. Whole-study context: Samples representing acute and convalescent COVID-19 were sourced from the United States, Italy and Spain.

The ends lost 6 bases at V and 8 bases at J; junction bases unmatched: 13. The CDR3 is 15 amino acids. Germline V gene sequence: CDR1 MNHEY, CDR2 SVGAGI. TCRdb's table, derived via immunoSEQ multiplex PCR, lists solely in-frame clones and lacks some. The sample consists of under 200,000 clones, about 86% of them appearing once. The chain links TRBV6-5 to TRBJ1-2, with 9 bases lining up with TRBD1. What was sequenced was peripheral blood. The receptor's source is a man aged 60 to 75 with acute or convalescent COVID-19. CDR3 amino acids: CASRSPGQGLEGYTF. Here the CDR3 DNA reads TGTGCCAGCAGGTCACCGGGACAGGGTTTGGAGGGCTACACCTTC.